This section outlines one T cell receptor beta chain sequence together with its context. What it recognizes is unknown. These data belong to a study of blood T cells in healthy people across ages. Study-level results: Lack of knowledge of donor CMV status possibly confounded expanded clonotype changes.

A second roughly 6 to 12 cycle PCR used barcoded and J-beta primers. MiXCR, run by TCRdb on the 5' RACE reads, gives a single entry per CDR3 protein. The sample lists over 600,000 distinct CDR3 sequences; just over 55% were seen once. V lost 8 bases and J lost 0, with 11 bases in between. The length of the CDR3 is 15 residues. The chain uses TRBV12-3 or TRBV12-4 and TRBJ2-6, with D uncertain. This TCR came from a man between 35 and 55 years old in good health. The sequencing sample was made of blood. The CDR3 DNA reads TGTGCCAGCTATCGCAGAAGCTCTGGGGCCAACGTCCTGACTTTC. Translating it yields CASYRRSSGANVLTF.